This T cell receptor beta chain was identified in a study of blood T cell repertoires in COVID-19 (dated by TCRdb to 2019 to 2021). As for the study more broadly: Collaborator samples came from the United States, Italy and Spain and covered acute and convalescent phases of COVID-19. Where HLA class I and class II types were available, the types were taken from metadata supplied by the sample provider, not from assay-based typing. The prospective study material was composed of cDNA or gDNA derived from T cells, B-cell-depleted T cells, or PBMCs. Nearly every sample came with metadata listing a de-identified subject ID, COVID-19 status, age in years and sex. The repertoires were released in a freely available public database meant as a resource for research on the immune response to SARS-CoV-2. Deeply sampled blood TCRbeta repertoires from subjects exposed to, actively infected with, or recovered from COVID-19 were included in the dataset. Samples were obtained from the ongoing ImmuneRACE study (first 160 participants) and from 1,254 subjects provided by 6 global collaborators.

Enrolling through a virtual design, the prospective study's participants ranged in age from about 18 to 89 years and lived across around 25 United States geographic areas. Cohort assignment in the prospective study relied on participant-reported clinical history from a screening survey and a study questionnaire. Recovered participants in ImmuneRACE Cohort 3 were defined as having two consecutive negative NP/OP PCR tests, clearance from a healthcare professional, or resolution of symptoms. Mobile phlebotomists in the prospective study collected whole blood, serum and a nasopharyngeal or oropharyngeal swab from every participant. Additional blood draws and questionnaires over an approximately 2-month period could optionally be provided by prospective study participants. Before DNA extraction, blood samples from the prospective study were shipped at room temperature or frozen. TCRbeta CDR3 regions were amplified from genomic DNA using the immunoSEQ Assay, a bias-controlled multiplex PCR. The paper's data handling went like this. Nucleated cell counts per sample were estimated from amplification of reference gene primers within the assay. Sequence reads were collapsed and filtered to measure the absolute abundance of every unique TCRbeta CDR3 rearrangement. For each sample, productive Simpson clonality was calculated by taking the square root of Simpson's diversity index across productive rearrangements. Here the immuneACCESS table is served through TCRdb, limited to in-frame sequences with V and J called. Missing clones are a known gap in these copies; in checked studies unresolved V genes cover under half, and the rest lacks a known reason. V and J calls and clone size are copied from that table; D and trimming were computed from the DNA. This sample comprises about half a million clones, more than 85% of them detected only once. Approximately 8% of the sample belongs to the ten largest clones.

As regards this clone: Its antigen specificity is not known. There are no base qualities to consult, and no much larger clone falls within one base.

The CDR3 contains 14 residues, cysteine and phenylalanine counted. Only the CDR3 DNA is retained, 42 bases long and in frame from the first base. Trimming takes 5 bases from V and 3 bases from J, and the germline ends sit 12 bases apart. The germline V gene yields KGHDR for CDR1 and SFDVKD for CDR2. What the authors observed across the whole study: How much clinical and demographic metadata was included differed by source and by participant, and the metadata was provided uncurated.

The rearrangement combines TRBV24-1 with TRBJ2-5; the D region possibly corresponds to TRBD2 (6 bases align). The source of this sequence is a woman aged 60-75 years who had recovered from COVID-19. Material for sequencing was PBMCs or T cells enriched from blood (not recorded which). The nucleotide sequence reads as follows: TGTGCCACCAGTGCTCGGTGGGGGGAAGAGACCCAGTACTTC. Translated, this gives CATSARWGEETQYF.